The clone carrying this T cell receptor beta chain was picked up a small number of times. Cells are PBMCs isolated from more than 8.5 ml of fresh blood. Amplification of TCR beta CDR3 regions used RNA as the template. With the HTBI primer set, the TCR CDR3 went through a first round of RT-PCR. TCRdb passed the multiplex PCR reads through MiXCR, listing each CDR3 protein once. This table has roughly 300,000 distinct CDR3 sequences, 15% to 20% appearing once. This specimen belongs to a study of T cells in Graves' hyperthyroidism and ophthalmopathy. The CDR3 has 14 residues. V lost 5 bases, J lost 4 bases, and 18 bases lay in between. The V gene's germline CDR1 is GTSNPN and CDR2 SVGIG (reference sequence).

Material: blood. The chain employs TRBV30 and TRBJ2-7; D remains unclear. The TCR was taken from a woman aged 50 to 60 with Graves' hyperthyroidism. The CDR3 DNA follows: TGTGCCTGGGGGAACATGAAAGACTTGTACGAGCAGTACTTC. Amino acid sequence: CAWGNMKDLYEQYF. Together with reference TRBV30 and TRBJ2-7, the CDR3 gives the full variable domain: SQTIHQWPATLVQPVGSPLSLECTVEGTSNPNLYWYRQAAGRGLQLLFYSVGIGQISSEVPQNLSASRPQDRQFILSSKKLLLSDSGFYLCAWGNMKDLYEQYFGPGTRLTVT.